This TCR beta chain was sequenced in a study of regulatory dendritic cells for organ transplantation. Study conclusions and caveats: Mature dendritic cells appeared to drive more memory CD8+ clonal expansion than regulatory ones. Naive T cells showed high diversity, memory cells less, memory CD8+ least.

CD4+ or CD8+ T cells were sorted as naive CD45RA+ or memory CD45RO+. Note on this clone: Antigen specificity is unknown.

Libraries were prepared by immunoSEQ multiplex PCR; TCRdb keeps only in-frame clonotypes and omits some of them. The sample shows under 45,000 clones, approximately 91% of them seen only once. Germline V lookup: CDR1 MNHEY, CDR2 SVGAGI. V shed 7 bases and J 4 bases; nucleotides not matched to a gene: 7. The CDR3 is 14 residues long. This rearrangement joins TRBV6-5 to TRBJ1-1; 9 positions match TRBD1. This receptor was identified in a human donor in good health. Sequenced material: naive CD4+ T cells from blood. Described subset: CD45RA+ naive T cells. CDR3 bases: TGTGCCAGCACCATGGACAGGGGAGGCACTGAAGCTTTCTTT. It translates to CASTMDRGGTEAFF.